The 7 T cell receptor beta chains listed next were all sequenced from one sample in a study of cytomegalovirus exposure and HLA in healthy donors. Amplification used 60 Vbeta primers and 13 Jbeta primers. Data came from immunoSEQ multiplex PCR; TCRdb stores just in-frame clones and leaves some out. Of 75,000 to 100,000 clones in the sample, about three quarters were seen once. Material: PBMCs. The receptor set was obtained from a man aged 55 to 69 in good health and CMV-seronegative.

This rearrangement joins TRBV30 to TRBJ2-2; 7 bases fit TRBD1. This CDR3 region has 14 residues. Germline loops: CDR1 GTSNPN, CDR2 SVGIG (reference sequence). Trimming took 3 bases from V and 2 from J; bases not matched to a gene: 3. The CDR3: CAWRGDRNTGELFF. The CDR3 nucleotides are TGTGCCTGGAGGGGGGACAGAAACACCGGGGAGCTGTTTTTT. The whole variable domain, filled in from reference TRBV30 and TRBJ2-2, reads SQTIHQWPATLVQPVGSPLSLECTVEGTSNPNLYWYRQAAGRGLQLLFYSVGIGQISSEVPQNLSASRPQDRQFILSSKKLLLSDSGFYLCAWRGDRNTGELFFGEGSRLTVL.

The table lists this clone with a few counts. The V gene is TRBV30, the J gene TRBJ1-2, with D unclear. This CDR3 comprises 14 residues. The germline CDR1 and CDR2 sequences are GTSNPN and SVGIG (reference sequence). Trimming left V 2 bases short and J 8 bases short, with 18 bases between. CDR3 DNA sequence: TGTGCCTGGAGTCCCGGGAGGGATTCGGGCGGCTACACCTTC. As protein: CAWSPGRDSGGYTF.

The J gene is TRBJ2-5, the V gene TRBV4-2, with 9 bases aligning to TRBD2. V dropped 1 base and J dropped 0; count of bases not matched to a gene: 6. This CDR3 spans 17 amino acids. Germline V gene lookup returns CDR1 LGHNA and CDR2 YNFKEQ. The CDR3 DNA reads TGTGCCAGCAGCCAAGTTGGCGGGGGGGGCTACCAAGAGACCCAGTACTTC. Translated, it gives CASSQVGGGGYQETQYF.

This chain's CDR3 is CASRVPGAGELFF. CDR3 bases: TGTGCCAGTCGGGTCCCCGGGGCCGGGGAGCTGTTTTTT. The chain links TRBV11-2 to TRBJ2-2; possible D gene TRBD2, 5 bases. Trimming cost V 9 bases and J 6 bases, with 14 bases left between them. The CDR3 runs to 13 residues. The germline V gene encodes CDR1 SGHAT and CDR2 FQNNGV.

The V call is TRBV5-1, the J call TRBJ1-6, with D possibly TRBD1 on 6 matching bases. This CDR3 has 14 residues. Germline CDR1 and CDR2: SGHRS and YFSETQ. Trimming pared 0 bases from V and 6 bases from J, leaving 7 bases between. The CDR3 DNA follows: TGCGCCAGCAGCTTGGGCAGGGGTAATTCACCCCTCCACTTT. Translating it yields CASSLGRGNSPLHF. The variable domain in full, completed from reference TRBV5-1 and TRBJ1-6, reads KAGVTQTPRYLIKTRGQQVTLSCSPISGHRSVSWYQQTPGQGLQFLFEYFSETQRNKGNFPGRFSGRQFSNSRSEMNVSTLELGDSALYLCASSLGRGNSPLHFGNGTRLTVT.

This chain links TRBV5-4 with TRBJ2-5, with TRBD1 identical over 9 bases. Germline V gives CDR1 SGHNT, CDR2 YYREEE (reference sequence). V dropped 4 bases and J dropped 5; count of bases not matched to a gene: 9. The CDR3 consists of 15 residues. The CDR3 loop reads CASSGQGRIRETQYF. CDR3 in DNA: TGTGCCAGCAGCGGACAGGGGCGGATTAGGGAGACCCAGTACTTC.

This sequence joins TRBV5-1 and TRBJ2-1, with 9 bases fitting TRBD2. The trim removed 4 bases at V and 8 bases at J, leaving 4 bases unmatched. Germline-derived CDR1 and CDR2 are SGHRS and YFSETQ. The CDR3 is 13 amino acids. CDR3 nucleotides: TGCGCCAGCAGCCTTAGCGGGAGCTATGAGCAGTTCTTC. Protein sequence: CASSLSGSYEQFF. The entire variable domain, with the rest obtained from reference TRBV5-1 and TRBJ2-1, is as follows: KAGVTQTPRYLIKTRGQQVTLSCSPISGHRSVSWYQQTPGQGLQFLFEYFSETQRNKGNFPGRFSGRQFSNSRSEMNVSTLELGDSALYLCASSLSGSYEQFFGPGTRLTVL.